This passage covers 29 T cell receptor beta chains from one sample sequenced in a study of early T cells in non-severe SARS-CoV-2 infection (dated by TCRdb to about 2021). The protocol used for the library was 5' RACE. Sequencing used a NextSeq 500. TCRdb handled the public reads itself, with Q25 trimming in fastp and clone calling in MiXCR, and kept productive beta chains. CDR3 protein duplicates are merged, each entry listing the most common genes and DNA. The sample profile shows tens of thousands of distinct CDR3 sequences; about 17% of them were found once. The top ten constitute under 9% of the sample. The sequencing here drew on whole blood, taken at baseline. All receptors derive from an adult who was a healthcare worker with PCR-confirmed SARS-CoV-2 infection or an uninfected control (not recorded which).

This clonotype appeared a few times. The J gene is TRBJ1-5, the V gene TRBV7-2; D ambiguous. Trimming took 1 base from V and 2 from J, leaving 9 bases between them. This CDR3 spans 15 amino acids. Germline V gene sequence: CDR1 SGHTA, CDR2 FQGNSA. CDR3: CASSLEGVGNQPQHF. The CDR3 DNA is TGTGCCAGCAGCTTAGAGGGCGTAGGCAATCAGCCCCAGCATTTT.

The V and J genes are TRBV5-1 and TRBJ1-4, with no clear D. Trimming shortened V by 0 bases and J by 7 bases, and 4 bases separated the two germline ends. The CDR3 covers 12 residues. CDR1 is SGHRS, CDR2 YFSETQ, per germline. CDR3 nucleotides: TGCGCCAGCAGCTTGGACGGTGAAAAACTGTTTTTT. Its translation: CASSLDGEKLFF.

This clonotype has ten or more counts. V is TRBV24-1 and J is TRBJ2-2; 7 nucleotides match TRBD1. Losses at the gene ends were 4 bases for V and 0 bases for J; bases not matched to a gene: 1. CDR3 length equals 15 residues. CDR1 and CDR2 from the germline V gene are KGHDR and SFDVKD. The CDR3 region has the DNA TGTGCCACCAGTGAGGGGACAGCGAACACCGGGGAGCTGTTTTTT. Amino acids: CATSEGTANTGELFF.

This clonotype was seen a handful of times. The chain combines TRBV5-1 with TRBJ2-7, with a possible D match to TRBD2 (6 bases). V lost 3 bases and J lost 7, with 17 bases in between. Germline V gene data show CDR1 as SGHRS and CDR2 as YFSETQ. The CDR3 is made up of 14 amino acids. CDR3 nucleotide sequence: TGCGCCAGCAGCTCCGTCCCGGGAGCAGGGGAGCAGTACTTC. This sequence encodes CASSSVPGAGEQYF.

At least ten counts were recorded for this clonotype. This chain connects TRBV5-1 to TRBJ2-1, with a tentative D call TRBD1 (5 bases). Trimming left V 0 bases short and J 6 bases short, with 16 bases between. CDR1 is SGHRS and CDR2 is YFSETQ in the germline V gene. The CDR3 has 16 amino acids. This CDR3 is CASSLVLARVPNEQFF. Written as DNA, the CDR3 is TGCGCCAGCAGCTTGGTTTTGGCCAGGGTGCCCAATGAGCAGTTCTTC.

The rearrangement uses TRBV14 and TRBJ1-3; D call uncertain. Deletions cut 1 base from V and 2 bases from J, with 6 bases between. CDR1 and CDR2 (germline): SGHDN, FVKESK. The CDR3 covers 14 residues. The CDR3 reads CASSQGAPGNTIYF. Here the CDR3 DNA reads TGTGCCAGCAGCCAAGGGGCTCCTGGAAACACCATATATTTT. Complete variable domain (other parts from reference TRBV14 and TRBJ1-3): EAGVTQFPSHSVIEKGQTVTLRCDPISGHDNLYWYRRVMGKEIKFLLHFVKESKQDESGMPNNRFLAERTGGTYSTLKVQPAELEDSGVYFCASSQGAPGNTIYFGEGSWLTVV.

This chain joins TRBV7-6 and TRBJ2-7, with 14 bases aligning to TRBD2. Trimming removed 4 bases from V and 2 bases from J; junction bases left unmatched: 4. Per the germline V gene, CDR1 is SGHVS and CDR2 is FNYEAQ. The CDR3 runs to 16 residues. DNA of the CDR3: TGTGCCAGCAGCTCACGACTAGCGGGAGGGCCCTACGAGCAGTACTTC. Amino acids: CASSSRLAGGPYEQYF. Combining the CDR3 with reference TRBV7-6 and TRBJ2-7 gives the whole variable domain GAGVSQSPRYKVTKRGQDVALRCDPISGHVSLYWYRQALGQGPEFLTYFNYEAQQDKSGLPNDRFSAERPEGSISTLTIQRTEQRDSAMYRCASSSRLAGGPYEQYFGPGTRLTVT.

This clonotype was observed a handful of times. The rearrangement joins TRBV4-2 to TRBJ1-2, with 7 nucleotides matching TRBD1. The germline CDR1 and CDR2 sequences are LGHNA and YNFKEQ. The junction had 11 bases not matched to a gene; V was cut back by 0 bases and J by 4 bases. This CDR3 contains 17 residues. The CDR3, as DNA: TGTGCCAGCAGCCAAGAGAGGACAACAGGGGCGGTCTATGGCTACACCTTC. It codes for CASSQERTTGAVYGYTF.

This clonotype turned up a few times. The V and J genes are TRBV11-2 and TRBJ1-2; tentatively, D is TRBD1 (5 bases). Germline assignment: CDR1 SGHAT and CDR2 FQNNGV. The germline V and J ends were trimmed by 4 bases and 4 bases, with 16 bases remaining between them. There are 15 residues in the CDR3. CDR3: CASSYNRDGTYGYTF. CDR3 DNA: TGTGCCAGCAGCTACAACCGGGACGGGACCTATGGCTACACCTTC. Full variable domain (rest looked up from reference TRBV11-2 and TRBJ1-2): EAGVAQSPRYKIIEKRQSVAFWCNPISGHATLYWYQQILGQGPKLLIQFQNNGVVDDSQLPKDRFSAERLKGVDSTLKIQPAKLEDSAVYLCASSYNRDGTYGYTFGSGTRLTVV.

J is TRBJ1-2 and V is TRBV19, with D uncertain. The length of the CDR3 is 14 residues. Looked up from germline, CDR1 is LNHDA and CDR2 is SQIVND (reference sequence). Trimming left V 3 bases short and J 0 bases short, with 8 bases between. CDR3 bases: TGTGCCAGTAGTATCGCGATAACTAACTATGGCTACACCTTC. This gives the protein CASSIAITNYGYTF. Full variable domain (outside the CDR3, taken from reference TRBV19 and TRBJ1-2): DGGITQSPKYLFRKEGQNVTLSCEQNLNHDAMYWYRQDPGQGLRLIYYSQIVNDFQKGDIAEGYSVSREKKESFPLTVTSAQKNPTAFYLCASSIAITNYGYTFGSGTRLTVV.

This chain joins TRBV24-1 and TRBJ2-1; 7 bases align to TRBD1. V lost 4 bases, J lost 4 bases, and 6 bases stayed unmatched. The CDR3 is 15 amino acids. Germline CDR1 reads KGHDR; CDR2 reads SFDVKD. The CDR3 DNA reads TGTGCCACCAGTGACCGGACAGGCGGGTACAATGAGCAGTTCTTC. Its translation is CATSDRTGGYNEQFF.

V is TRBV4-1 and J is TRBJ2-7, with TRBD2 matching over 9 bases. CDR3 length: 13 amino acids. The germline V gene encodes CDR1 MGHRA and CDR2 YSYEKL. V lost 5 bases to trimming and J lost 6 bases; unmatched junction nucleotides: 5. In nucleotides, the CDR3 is TGCGCCAGCAGCTTTGGGACTAGCAGCGAGCAGTACTTC. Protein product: CASSFGTSSEQYF.

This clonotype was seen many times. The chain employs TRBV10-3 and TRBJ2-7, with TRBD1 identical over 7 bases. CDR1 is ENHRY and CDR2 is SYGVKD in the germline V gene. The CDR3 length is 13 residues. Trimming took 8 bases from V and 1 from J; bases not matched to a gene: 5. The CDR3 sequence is CAIGDRYSYEQYF. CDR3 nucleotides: TGTGCCATCGGGGACAGATATTCCTACGAGCAGTACTTC.

The CDR3 region is CASSGQYSNQPQHF. CDR3 coding DNA: TGTGCCAGCAGCGGACAGTATAGCAATCAGCCCCAGCATTTT. V is TRBV2 and J is TRBJ1-5, with D tentatively TRBD1 (6 bases). This CDR3 has 14 residues. CDR1 and CDR2 (germline): SNHLY, FYNNEI. V was trimmed by 6 bases and J by 0 bases, leaving 9 bases between them.

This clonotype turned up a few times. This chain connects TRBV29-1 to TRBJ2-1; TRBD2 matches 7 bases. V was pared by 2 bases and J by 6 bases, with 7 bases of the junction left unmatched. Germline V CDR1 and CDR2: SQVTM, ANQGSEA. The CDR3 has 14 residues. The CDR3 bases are TGCAGCGTTGAAAAGCGCGGGAGAAGCAATGAGCAGTTCTTC. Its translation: CSVEKRGRSNEQFF.

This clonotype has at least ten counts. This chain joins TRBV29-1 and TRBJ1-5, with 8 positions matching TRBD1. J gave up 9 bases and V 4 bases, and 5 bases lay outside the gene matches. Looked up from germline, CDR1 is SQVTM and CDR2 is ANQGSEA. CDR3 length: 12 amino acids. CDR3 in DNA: TGCAGCGTTGGGACAGGGAGGATGCCCCAGCATTTT. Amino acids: CSVGTGRMPQHF.

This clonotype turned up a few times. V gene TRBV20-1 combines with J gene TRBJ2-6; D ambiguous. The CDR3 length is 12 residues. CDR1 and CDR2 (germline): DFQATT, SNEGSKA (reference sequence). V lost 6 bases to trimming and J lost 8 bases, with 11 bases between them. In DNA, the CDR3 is TGCAGTGCGGAACAGTCCTCCAACGTCCTGACTTTC. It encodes CSAEQSSNVLTF.

The CDR3 DNA is TGTGCCAGCAGCCCTCGCGGGAGCCCCTCAAGGTCCTACAATGAGCAGTTCTTC. Translating gives CASSPRGSPSRSYNEQFF. The V call is TRBV5-4, the J call TRBJ2-1; TRBD2 aligns across 7 bases. This CDR3 comprises 18 residues. V lost 4 bases and J lost 1; bases outside the gene matches: 14. Per germline, CDR1 SGHNT and CDR2 YYREEE (reference sequence).

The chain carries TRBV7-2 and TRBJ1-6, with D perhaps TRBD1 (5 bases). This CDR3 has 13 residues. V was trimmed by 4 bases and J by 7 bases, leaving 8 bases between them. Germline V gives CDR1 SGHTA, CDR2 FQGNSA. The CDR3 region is CASSYRSNSPLHF. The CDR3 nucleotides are TGTGCCAGCAGCTACAGGTCCAATTCACCCCTCCACTTT.

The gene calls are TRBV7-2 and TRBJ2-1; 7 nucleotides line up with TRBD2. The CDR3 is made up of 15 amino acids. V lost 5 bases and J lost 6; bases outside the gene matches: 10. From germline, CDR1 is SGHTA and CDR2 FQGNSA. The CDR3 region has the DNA TGTGCCAGCAGCCGGGACTACCTTCTCCTCAATGAGCAGTTCTTC. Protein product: CASSRDYLLLNEQFF.

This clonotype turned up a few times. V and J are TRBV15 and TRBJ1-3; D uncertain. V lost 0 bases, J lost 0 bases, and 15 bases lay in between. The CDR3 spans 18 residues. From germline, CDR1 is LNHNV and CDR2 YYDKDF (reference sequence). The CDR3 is CATSRDRLSISSGNTIYF. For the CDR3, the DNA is TGTGCCACCAGCAGAGATCGTCTCTCCATAAGCTCTGGAAACACCATATATTTT.

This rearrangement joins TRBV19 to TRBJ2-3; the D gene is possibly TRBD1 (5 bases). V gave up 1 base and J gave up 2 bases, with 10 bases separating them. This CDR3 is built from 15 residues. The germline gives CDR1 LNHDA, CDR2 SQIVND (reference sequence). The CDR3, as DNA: TGTGCCAGTAGTATAGCCTCAGGGCCCACAGATACGCAGTATTTT. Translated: CASSIASGPTDTQYF.

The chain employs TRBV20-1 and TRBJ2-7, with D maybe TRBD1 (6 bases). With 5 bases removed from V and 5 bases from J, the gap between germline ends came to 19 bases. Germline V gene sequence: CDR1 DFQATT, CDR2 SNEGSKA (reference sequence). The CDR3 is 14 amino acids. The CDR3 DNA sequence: TGCAGTGCTGAAGATCTACAGGGAAACCACGAGCAGTACTTC. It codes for CSAEDLQGNHEQYF.

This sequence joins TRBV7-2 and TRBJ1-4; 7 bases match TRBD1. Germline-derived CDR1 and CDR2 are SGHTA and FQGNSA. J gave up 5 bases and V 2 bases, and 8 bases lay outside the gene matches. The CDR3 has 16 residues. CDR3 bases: TGTGCCAGCAGCTTATCATCAGGGGGTACCAATGAAAAACTGTTTTTT. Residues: CASSLSSGGTNEKLFF.

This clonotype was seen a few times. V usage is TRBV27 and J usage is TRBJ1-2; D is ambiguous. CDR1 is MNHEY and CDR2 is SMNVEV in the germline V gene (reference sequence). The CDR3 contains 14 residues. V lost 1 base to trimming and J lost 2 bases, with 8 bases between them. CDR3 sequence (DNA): TGTGCCAGCAGTTTATGGCCGGGGAACTATGGCTACACCTTC. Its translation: CASSLWPGNYGYTF.

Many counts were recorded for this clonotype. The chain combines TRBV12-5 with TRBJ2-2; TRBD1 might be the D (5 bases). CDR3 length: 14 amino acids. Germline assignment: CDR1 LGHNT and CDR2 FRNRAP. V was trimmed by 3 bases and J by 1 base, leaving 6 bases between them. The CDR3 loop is CASGFTGNTGELFF. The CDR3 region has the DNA TGTGCTAGTGGTTTCACAGGGAACACCGGGGAGCTGTTTTTT.

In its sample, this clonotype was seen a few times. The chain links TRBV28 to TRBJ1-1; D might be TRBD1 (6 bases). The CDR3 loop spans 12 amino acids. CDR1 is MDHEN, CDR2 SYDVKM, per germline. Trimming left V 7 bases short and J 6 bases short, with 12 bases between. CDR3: CASTGTRPEAFF. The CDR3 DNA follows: TGTGCCAGCACCGGGACACGGCCTGAAGCTTTCTTT.

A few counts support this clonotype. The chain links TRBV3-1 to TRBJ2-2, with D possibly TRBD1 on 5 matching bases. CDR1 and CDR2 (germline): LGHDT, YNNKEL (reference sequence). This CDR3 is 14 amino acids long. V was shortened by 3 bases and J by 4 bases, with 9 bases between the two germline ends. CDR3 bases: TGTGCCAGCAGCCACCTGACAGTCACCGGGGAGCTGTTTTTT. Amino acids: CASSHLTVTGELFF.

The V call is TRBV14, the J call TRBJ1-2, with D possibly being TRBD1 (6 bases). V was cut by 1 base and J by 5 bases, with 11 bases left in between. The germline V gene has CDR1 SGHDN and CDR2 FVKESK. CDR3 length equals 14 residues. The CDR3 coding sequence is TGTGCCAGCAGCCAAGTCAGGGGCGCGTATGGCTACACCTTC. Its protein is CASSQVRGAYGYTF.